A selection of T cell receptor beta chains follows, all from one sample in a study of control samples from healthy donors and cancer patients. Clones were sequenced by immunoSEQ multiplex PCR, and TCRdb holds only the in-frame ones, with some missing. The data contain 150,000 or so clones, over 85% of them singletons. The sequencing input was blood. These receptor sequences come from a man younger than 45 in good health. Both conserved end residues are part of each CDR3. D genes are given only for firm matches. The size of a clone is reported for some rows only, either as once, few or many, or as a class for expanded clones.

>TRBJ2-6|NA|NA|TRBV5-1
TGCGCCAGCAGCTTAGGCGCTGGGGCCAACGTCCTGACTTTC
CASSLGAGANVLTF
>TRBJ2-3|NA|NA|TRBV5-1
TGCGCCAGCAGCTTGAGAACTGCAGCAACTAGCACAGATACGCAGTATTTT
CASSLRTAATSTDTQYF
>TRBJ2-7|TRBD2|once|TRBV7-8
TGTGCCAGCAGCGGGGGACTAGCGGGAGTTATCGACGAGCAGTACTTC
CASSGGLAGVIDEQYF
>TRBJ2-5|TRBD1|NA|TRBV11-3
TGTGCCAGCAGCTTCCTTCGTGGGACAGGGTCGGAGACCCAGTACTTC
CASSFLRGTGSETQYF
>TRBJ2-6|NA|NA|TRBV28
TGTGCCAGCAGTTTGTCGTCTGGGGCCAACGTCCTGACTTTC
CASSLSSGANVLTF
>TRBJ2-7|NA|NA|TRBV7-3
TGTGCCAGCAGCTTAGGGGAGGGGGGTCCCGAGCAGTACTTC
CASSLGEGGPEQYF
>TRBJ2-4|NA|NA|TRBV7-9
TGTGCCAGCAGCTCCTTACAAGAAAACATTCAGTACTTC
CASSSLQENIQYF
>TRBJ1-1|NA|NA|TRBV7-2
TGTGCCAGCAGCTCAACACCTCGGGTCACTGAAGCTTTCTTT
CASSSTPRVTEAFF
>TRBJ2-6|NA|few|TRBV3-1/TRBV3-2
TGTGCCAGCAGCCAAGTTGGATCTGGGGCCAACGTCCTGACTTTC
CASSQVGSGANVLTF
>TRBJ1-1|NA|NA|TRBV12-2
TGTGCAACCGAGAACACTGAAGCTTTCTTT
CATENTEAFF
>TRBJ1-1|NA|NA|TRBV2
TGTGCCAGCAGCGCACGACGGGGAGATGAAGCTTTCTTT
CASSARRGDEAFF
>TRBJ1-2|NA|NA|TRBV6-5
TGTGCCAGCAGCTTCCCGGGGTACTATGGCTACACCTTC
CASSFPGYYGYTF
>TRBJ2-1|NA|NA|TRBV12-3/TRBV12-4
TGTGCCAGCAGTTTAAGAGGGAGCAAGTTCTTC
CASSLRGSKFF
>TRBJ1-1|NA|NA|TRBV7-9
TGTGCCAGCAGCTTGAACACTGAAGCTTTCTTT
CASSLNTEAFF
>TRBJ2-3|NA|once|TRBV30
TGTGCCTGGGGAGGACAGGGGGCAGTGGGACTAGCGCTCACAGATACGCAGTATTTT
CAWGGQGAVGLALTDTQYF
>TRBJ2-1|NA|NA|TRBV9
TGTGCCAGCAGCGTAGATCCAAACAATGAGCAGTTCTTC
CASSVDPNNEQFF
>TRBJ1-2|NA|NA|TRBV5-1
TGCGCCAGCAGCTTGGAGGGGGTCGGCTATGGCTACACCTTC
CASSLEGVGYGYTF